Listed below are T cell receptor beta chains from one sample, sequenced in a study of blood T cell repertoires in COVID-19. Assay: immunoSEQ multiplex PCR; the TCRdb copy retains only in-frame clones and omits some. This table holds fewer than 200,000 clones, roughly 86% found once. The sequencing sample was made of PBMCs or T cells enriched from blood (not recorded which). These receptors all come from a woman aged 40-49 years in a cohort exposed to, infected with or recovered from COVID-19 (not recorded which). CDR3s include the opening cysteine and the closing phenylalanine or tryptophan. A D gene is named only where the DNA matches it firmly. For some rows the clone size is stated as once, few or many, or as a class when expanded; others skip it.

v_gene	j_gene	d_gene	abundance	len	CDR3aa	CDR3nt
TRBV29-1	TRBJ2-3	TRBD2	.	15	CSVKASGRITDTQYF	TGCAGCGTGAAGGCTAGCGGGAGGATAACAGATACGCAGTATTTT
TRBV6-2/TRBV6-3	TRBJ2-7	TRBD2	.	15	CASSYSQTSGYEQYF	TGTGCCAGCAGTTACTCTCAGACTAGCGGTTACGAGCAGTACTTC
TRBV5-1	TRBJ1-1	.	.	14	CASSSEGRVAEAFF	TGCGCCAGCAGCTCGGAGGGGAGGGTAGCTGAAGCTTTCTTT
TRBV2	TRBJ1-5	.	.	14	CASSGLDSNQPQHF	TGTGCCAGCAGTGGATTAGATAGCAATCAGCCCCAGCATTTT
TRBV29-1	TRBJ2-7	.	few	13	CSVGGGTSYEQYF	TGCAGCGTTGGAGGAGGGACCTCCTACGAGCAGTACTTC
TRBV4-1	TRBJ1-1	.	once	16	CASSQVLDRGGTEAFF	TGCGCCAGCAGCCAAGTCCTCGACCGGGGGGGCACTGAAGCTTTCTTT
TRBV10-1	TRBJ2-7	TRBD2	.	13	CASSAGLGYEQYF	TGCGCCAGCAGTGCGGGACTAGGCTACGAGCAGTACTTC
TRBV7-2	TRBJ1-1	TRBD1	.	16	CASSPTGGSLNTEAFF	TGTGCCAGCAGCCCGACAGGGGGATCATTGAACACTGAAGCTTTCTTT
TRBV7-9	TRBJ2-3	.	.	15	CASSLADSHTDTQYF	TGTGCCAGCAGCTTAGCCGACAGCCACACAGATACGCAGTATTTT
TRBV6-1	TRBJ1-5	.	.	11	CASSDDSLPHF	TGTGCCAGCAGTGACGACAGTCTCCCGCATTTT
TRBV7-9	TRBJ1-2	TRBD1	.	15	CASSQGGHGLYGYTF	TGTGCCAGCAGTCAGGGGGGACACGGGCTCTATGGCTACACCTTC
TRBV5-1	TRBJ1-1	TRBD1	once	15	CASSSTGQQNTEAFF	TGCGCCAGCAGCTCCACGGGACAGCAGAACACTGAAGCTTTCTTT
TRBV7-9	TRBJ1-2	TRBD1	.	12	CASSLGQASPTF	TGTGCCAGCAGCCTAGGACAGGCTTCTCCCACCTTC
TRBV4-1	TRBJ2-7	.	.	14	CASSHLGPFYEQYF	TGCGCCAGCAGCCACCTAGGTCCTTTCTACGAGCAGTACTTC
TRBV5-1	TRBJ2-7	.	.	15	CASTEGGSGTYEQYF	TGCGCCAGCACCGAGGGGGGGTCGGGCACCTACGAGCAGTACTTC
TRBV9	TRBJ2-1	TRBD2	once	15	CASSPTSGTYNEQFF	TGTGCCAGCAGCCCGACTAGCGGTACCTACAATGAGCAGTTCTTC
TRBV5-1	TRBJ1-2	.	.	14	CASSFDRSLGGYTF	TGCGCCAGCAGCTTCGACAGGTCCTTGGGGGGCTACACCTTC
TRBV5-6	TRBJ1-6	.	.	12	CASSSTSSPLHF	TGTGCCAGCAGCTCCACGAGCTCTCCCCTCCACTTT
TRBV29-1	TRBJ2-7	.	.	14	CSVTPLGQGLEQYF	TGCAGCGTCACACCCCTTGGCCAGGGTCTCGAGCAGTACTTC
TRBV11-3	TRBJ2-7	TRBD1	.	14	CASRTRDRGYEQYF	TGTGCCAGCAGAACCCGGGACAGGGGTTACGAGCAGTACTTC